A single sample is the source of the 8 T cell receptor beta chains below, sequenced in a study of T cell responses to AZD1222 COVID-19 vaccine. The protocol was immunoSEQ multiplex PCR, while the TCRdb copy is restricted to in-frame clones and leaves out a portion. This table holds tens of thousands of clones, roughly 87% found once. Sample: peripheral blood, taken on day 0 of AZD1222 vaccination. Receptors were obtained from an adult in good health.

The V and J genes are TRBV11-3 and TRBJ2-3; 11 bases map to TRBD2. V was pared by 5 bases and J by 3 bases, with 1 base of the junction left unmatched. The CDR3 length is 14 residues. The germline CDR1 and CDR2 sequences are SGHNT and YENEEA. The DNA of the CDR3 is TGTGCCAGCAGCGCTAGCGGGAGGACAGATACGCAGTATTTT. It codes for CASSASGRTDTQYF.

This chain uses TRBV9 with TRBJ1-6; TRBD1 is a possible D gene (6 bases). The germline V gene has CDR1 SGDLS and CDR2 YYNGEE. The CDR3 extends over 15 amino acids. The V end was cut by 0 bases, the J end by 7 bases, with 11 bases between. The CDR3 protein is CASSVGGAHNSPLHF. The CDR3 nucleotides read TGTGCCAGCAGCGTAGGGGGGGCGCACAATTCACCCCTCCACTTT.

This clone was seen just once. CDR3 sequence (DNA): TGTGCCACCAGCAGTGATGAGCGAGGGTACTACGAGCAGTACTTC. Translation: CATSSDERGYYEQYF. This chain links TRBV15 with TRBJ2-7; a possible D gene is TRBD2 (5 bases). Germline CDR1 reads LNHNV; CDR2 reads YYDKDF (reference sequence). The V gene lost 3 bases and the J gene lost 3 bases, with 15 bases spanning the gap. The CDR3 extends over 15 amino acids.

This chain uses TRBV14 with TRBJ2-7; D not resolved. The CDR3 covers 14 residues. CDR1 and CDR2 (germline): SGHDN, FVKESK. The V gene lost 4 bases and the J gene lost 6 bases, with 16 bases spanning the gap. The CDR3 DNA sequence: TGTGCCAGCAGCCCCCTAGGACCCGTAGGCGAGCAGTACTTC. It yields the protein CASSPLGPVGEQYF.

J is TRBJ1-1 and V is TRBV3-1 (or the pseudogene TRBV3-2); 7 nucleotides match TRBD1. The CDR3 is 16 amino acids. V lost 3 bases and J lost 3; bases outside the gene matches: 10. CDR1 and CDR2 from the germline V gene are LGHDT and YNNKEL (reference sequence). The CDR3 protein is CASSHVSGQGDTEAFF. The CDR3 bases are TGTGCCAGCAGCCATGTCTCGGGGCAGGGGGACACTGAAGCTTTCTTT.

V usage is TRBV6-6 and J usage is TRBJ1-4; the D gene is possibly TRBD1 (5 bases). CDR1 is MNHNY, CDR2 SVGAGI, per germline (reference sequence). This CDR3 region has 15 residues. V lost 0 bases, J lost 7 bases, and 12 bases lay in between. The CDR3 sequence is CASSYSGGGGEKLFF. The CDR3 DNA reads TGTGCCAGCAGTTACTCGGGGGGAGGAGGTGAAAAACTGTTTTTT.

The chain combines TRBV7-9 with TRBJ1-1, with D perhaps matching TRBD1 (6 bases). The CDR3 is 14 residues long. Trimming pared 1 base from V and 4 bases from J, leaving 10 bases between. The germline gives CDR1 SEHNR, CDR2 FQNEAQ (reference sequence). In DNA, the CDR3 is TGTGCCAGCAGCTTAGTCCCAGGGGCCACTGAAGCTTTCTTT. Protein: CASSLVPGATEAFF.

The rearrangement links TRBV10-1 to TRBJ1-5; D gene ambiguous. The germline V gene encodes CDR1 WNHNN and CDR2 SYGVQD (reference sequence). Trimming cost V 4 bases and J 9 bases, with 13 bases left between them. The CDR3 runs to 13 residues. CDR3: CASSVPQIGPQHF. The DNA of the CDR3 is TGCGCCAGCAGTGTCCCCCAGATTGGGCCCCAGCATTTT.